The clone carrying this T cell receptor (beta chain) counts as medium-sized by frequency. Its antigen is unknown. Via 5' RACE with UMI labels, TRB cDNA libraries were prepared. From the 5' RACE reads, TCRdb lists one entry per CDR3 protein and no DNA. This listing includes 4,800 or so distinct CDR3 sequences. Germline V gives CDR1 LNHNV, CDR2 YYDKDF (reference sequence). CDR3 length: 14 amino acids. The data stem from a study of CXCR3-negative and CXCR3-positive naive CD8 T cells. Study-wide results and limits: Researchers report that CXCR3-positive naive cells carry more hydrophobic TRB CDR3s than CXCR3-negative naive cells.

The material sequenced was naive CXCR3- CD8+ T cells from blood. Subset in this sample: CD45RO-CCR7+CD27+CD95- naive CD8+ T cells lacking CXCR3 (TNR3-). The gene calls are TRBV15 and TRBJ2-2. The clonotype comes from a human donor in good health. Some clones in this sample may be carry-over from other donors' samples. The CDR3: CATSRAENTGELFF.